This T cell receptor (beta chain) is drawn from a study of CXCR3-negative and CXCR3-positive naive CD8 T cells. 5' RACE with UMI labels generated the TRB cDNA libraries. TCRdb reprocessed the 5' RACE reads and keeps a single row for each CDR3 protein, giving no DNA. The sample table sets out fewer than 65,000 distinct CDR3 sequences. The authors gated naive CD8+ T cells as CD45RO-CCR7+CD27+CD95-. The CDR3 loop spans 14 amino acids. Comment on this clonotype: Its antigen remains unknown.

Study outcomes and limitations: CXCR3-positive naive cells carried more hydrophobic TRB CDR3s than CXCR3-negative ones. Fresh PBMCs went into most assays, and CXCR3 expression partly declined after cryopreservation. Comparison of naive subsets found surface CD5 to be comparable, and TCR strength was inferred on the basis of TRB CDR3 properties. Naive cells used TRBV-TRBJ genes in much the same way whether CXCR3-negative or CXCR3-positive; memory cells did not.

This chain links TRBV12-3 or TRBV12-4 with TRBJ1-2. Sequencing was done on a sample of naive CXCR3+ CD8+ T cells from blood. Subset denoted: CD45RO-CCR7+CD27+CD95- naive CD8+ T cells expressing CXCR3 (TNR3+). This receptor was identified in a human donor in good health. Some clones in this sample may be carry-over from other donors' samples. CDR3 sequence reads: CASSFEGFSYGYTF.